This T cell receptor beta chain was recovered during a study of cytomegalovirus exposure and HLA in healthy donors. Primers for the PCR totalled 60 Vbeta and 13 Jbeta. TCRdb keeps only in-frame clones here, not all; method: immunoSEQ multiplex PCR. This sample has 130,000 to 150,000 clones, with 82% found just once. CDR1 is LNHNV, CDR2 YYDKDF, per germline (reference sequence). The CDR3 runs 15 residues. V was clipped by 5 bases and J by 0 bases, with 14 bases between them. The sequence was collected from a male donor in good health and CMV-seronegative. This chain links TRBV15 with TRBJ2-7; D possibly corresponds to TRBD2 (5 bases). The sequencing sample was made of PBMCs. CDR3 in DNA: TGTGCCACCAGCCCCCGGAGAGGGATCTCCTACGAGCAGTACTTC. Translating gives CATSPRRGISYEQYF.